This record concerns one T cell receptor (beta chain) sequence. The target antigen is unknown. The data were taken from a study of metastatic and nonmetastatic thyroid tumors. Whole-study findings and limits: Within blood and tumor, benign nodules reportedly had significantly lower TCR beta diversity than malignant thyroid tumors did.

Germline V lookup: CDR1 LGHNA, CDR2 YNFKEQ. The CDR3 totals 15 residues. The V and J ends lost 1 base and 3 bases, in that order; junction bases with no gene match: 4. All patients were treatment-naive before thyroid surgery. From the PCR reads, TCRdb re-called clones with MiXCR. The sample lists 25,000 to 35,000 clones, about 25% occurring once. The rearrangement uses TRBV4-2 and TRBJ2-7, with 9 bases matching TRBD2. The receptor comes from a female donor with papillary thyroid cancer or a benign thyroid nodule (not recorded which). Some clones in this sample may be carry-over from other donors' samples. Material: blood. The CDR3 sequence is CASSQGLAGYYEQYF. CDR3 bases: TGTGCCAGCAGCCAAGGGCTAGCGGGATACTACGAGCAGTACTTC.